Detailed here is one TCR beta chain. Its antigen is undetermined. V was cut by 6 bases and J by 4 bases, with 15 bases left in between. Looked up from germline, CDR1 is LNHDA and CDR2 is SQIVND (reference sequence). This CDR3 region has 14 residues. The data stem from a study of T cell responses to AZD1222 COVID-19 vaccine. Study observations and caveats: Among AZD1222 vaccinees, only 5 to 7 were seropositive at baseline. At 160-218 and 743-854, vaccine-associated CD4 TCRs were dominant, and they spanned spike.

TCRdb's copy holds only in-frame clones and misses some; the assay was immunoSEQ multiplex PCR. Here the sample spans more than 85,000 clones, roughly 84% being singletons. This rearrangement joins TRBV19 to TRBJ1-1; D gene uncertain. The specimen comprised peripheral blood, sampled 28 days after the second AZD1222 dose. The receptor was derived from an adult who received the AZD1222 COVID-19 vaccine. The CDR3 region is CASRVLRVGTEAFF. CDR3 sequence (DNA): TGTGCCAGTAGAGTATTGAGGGTGGGCACTGAAGCTTTCTTT.